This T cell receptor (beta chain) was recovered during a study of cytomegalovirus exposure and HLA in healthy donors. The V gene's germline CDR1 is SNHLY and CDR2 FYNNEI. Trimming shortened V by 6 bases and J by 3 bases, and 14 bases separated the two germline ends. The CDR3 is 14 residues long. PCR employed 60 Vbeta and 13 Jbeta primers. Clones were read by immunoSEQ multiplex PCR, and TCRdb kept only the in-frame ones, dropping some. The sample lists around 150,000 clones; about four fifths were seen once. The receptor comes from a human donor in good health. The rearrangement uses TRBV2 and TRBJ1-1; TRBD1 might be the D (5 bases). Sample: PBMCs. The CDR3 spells CASRKPGLYTEAFF. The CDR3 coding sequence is TGTGCCAGCAGGAAACCGGGACTTTACACTGAAGCTTTCTTT.